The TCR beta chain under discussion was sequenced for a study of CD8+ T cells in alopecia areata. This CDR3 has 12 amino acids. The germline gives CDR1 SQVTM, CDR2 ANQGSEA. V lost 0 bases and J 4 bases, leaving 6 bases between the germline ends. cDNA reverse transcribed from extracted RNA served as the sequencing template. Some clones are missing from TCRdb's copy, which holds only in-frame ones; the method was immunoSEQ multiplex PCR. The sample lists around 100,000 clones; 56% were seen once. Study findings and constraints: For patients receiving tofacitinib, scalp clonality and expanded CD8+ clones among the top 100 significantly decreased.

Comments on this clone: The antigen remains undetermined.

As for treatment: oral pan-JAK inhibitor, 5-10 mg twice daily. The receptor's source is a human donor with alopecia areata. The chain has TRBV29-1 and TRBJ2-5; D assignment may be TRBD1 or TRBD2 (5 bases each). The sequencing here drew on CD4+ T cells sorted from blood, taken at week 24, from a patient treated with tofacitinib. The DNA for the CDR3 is TGCAGCGTTGAAGATGGGGGAGAGACCCAGTACTTC. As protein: CSVEDGGETQYF. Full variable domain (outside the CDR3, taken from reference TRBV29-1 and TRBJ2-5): SAVISQKPSRDICQRGTSLTIQCQVDSQVTMMFWYRQQPGQSLTLIATANQGSEATYESGFVIDKFPISRPNLTFSTLTVSNMSPEDSSIYLCSVEDGGETQYFGPGTRLLVL.